The entry below gives a single T cell receptor (beta chain) sequence along with its context. Its antigen is unidentified. The sample is drawn from a study of identical twins. The CDR3 length is 12 residues. The V end was cut by 5 bases, the J end by 13 bases, with 13 bases between. From germline, CDR1 is SGHRS and CDR2 YFSETQ. Broader study findings: Analyses of zero insertions could be partly confounded by invariant MAIT and iNKT cells. Donors were not followed over many years; analysis was cross-sectional. The degree of excess twin sharing was weaker in beta out-of-frame sequences. Clonotypes of the beta chain that were abundant in cord blood carried fewer insertions (memory repertoires showed none).

TCRdb re-derived calls from the 5' RACE reads in MiXCR, one entry per CDR3 protein. The sample shows more than 650,000 distinct CDR3 sequences, over 5% of them seen only once. The sample taken for sequencing was naive T cells sorted from blood. The TCR originated in a man aged 18 to 29 in good health. V is TRBV5-1 and J is TRBJ1-6; D is unclear. The CDR3: CASRGDEWPLHF. The DNA of the CDR3 is TGCGCCAGCAGGGGAGATGAATGGCCCCTCCACTTT.